Many counts were recorded for the clone carrying this T cell receptor (beta chain). TCRdb reanalysed the 5' RACE reads using MiXCR and keeps one entry per CDR3 protein. Counted here are about 98,000 distinct CDR3 sequences, 8% to 13% occurring once; the ten biggest clones make up approximately 5.3%. This sample stems from a study of early T cells in non-severe SARS-CoV-2 infection. With 3 bases removed from V and 0 bases from J, the gap between germline ends came to 14 bases. The CDR3 sequence is 17 residues long. Germline V gene sequence: CDR1 MNHNS, CDR2 SASEGT. This sequence joins TRBV6-1 and TRBJ1-4, with D unclear. The TCR comes from an adult who was a healthcare worker with PCR-confirmed SARS-CoV-2 infection or an uninfected control (not recorded which). The sample consisted of whole blood. The CDR3 DNA reads TGTGCCAGCAGTGACGCCAAGTGGACCTCAACTAATGAAAAACTGTTTTTT. It encodes CASSDAKWTSTNEKLFF.